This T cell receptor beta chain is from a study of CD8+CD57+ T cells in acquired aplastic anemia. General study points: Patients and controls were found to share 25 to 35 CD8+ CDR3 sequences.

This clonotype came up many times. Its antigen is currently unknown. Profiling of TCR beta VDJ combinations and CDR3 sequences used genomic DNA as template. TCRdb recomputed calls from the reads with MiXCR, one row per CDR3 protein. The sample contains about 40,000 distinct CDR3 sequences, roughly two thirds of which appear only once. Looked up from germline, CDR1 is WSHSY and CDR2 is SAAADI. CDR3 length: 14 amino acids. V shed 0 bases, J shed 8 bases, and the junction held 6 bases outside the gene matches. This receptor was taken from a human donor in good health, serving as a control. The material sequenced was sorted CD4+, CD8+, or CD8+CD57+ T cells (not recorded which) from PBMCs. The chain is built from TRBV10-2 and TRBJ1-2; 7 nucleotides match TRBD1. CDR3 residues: CASSESTGLEGYTF. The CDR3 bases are TGCGCCAGCAGTGAGTCGACAGGGCTGGAAGGCTACACCTTC.